These 31 T cell receptor beta chains were sequenced from one sample in a study of regulatory T cells in long-lasting Graves disease. Sequencing libraries for TCR beta were prepared with iRepertoire HTBI primers and Arm-PCR of CDR3 regions. TCRdb re-derived calls from the multiplex PCR reads in MiXCR, one entry per CDR3 protein. The sample gives hundreds of thousands of distinct CDR3 sequences, over 12% of which show up once; about 8.3% is in the top ten. Indicated time point: newly diagnosed GD, antithyroid drugs for less than 3 months. RNA extracted from PBMCs served as the sequencing template. Another study also made use of these data, one on T cells in Graves' hyperthyroidism and ophthalmopathy.

Sequenced here: peripheral blood mononuclear cells (PBMCs), sampled at new diagnosis, from a patient treated with antithyroid drugs. These receptor sequences come from a woman between 35 and 50 years old with Graves disease.

This clonotype showed up many times. The chain employs TRBV12-3 or TRBV12-4 and TRBJ2-4; 9 bases fit TRBD1. CDR3 size: 20 residues. J lost 1 base, V lost 0 bases, and 13 bases had no gene match. CDR3 in amino acids: CASSLARTGEVLRAKNIQYF. CDR3 nucleotide sequence: TGTGCCAGCAGTTTAGCCCGGACAGGGGAAGTACTCCGCGCCAAAAACATTCAGTACTTC.

The table lists this clonotype with many counts. V usage is TRBV28 and J usage is TRBJ1-2, with no clear D. The V end lost 4 bases, the J end lost 5 bases, and 8 bases lay between the germline ends. This CDR3 region has 12 residues. CDR1 MDHEN and CDR2 SYDVKM come from the germline V gene. CDR3 amino acids: CASSSDIYGYTF. DNA for the CDR3: TGTGCCAGCAGTTCCGACATATATGGCTACACCTTC.

This clonotype was counted ten times or more. This chain links TRBV6-1 with TRBJ2-7, with 9 bases identical to TRBD2. CDR3 size: 17 residues. Unmatched junction bases numbered 16, after V lost 6 bases and J lost 4 bases. The V gene's germline CDR1 is MNHNS and CDR2 SASEGT. The CDR3 loop reads CASSHLRSAGGRYEQYF. CDR3 nucleotides: TGTGCCAGCAGCCACCTGAGATCAGCGGGAGGAAGGTACGAGCAGTACTTC.

This clonotype was detected ten times or more. The chain carries TRBV18 and TRBJ2-3; no clear D gene. Per the germline V gene, CDR1 is KGHSH and CDR2 is LQKENI. The CDR3 is 13 residues long. V was pared by 8 bases and J by 2 bases, with 11 bases between. In DNA form, the CDR3 reads TGTGCCAGCCACACGCGAGACACAGATACGCAGTATTTT. Translated, it gives CASHTRDTDTQYF. Looking up the rest from reference TRBV18 and TRBJ2-3 gives the full variable domain: NAGVMQNPRHLVRRRGQEARLRCSPMKGHSHVYWYRQLPEEGLKFMVYLQKENIIDESGMPKERFSAEFPKEGPSILRIQQVVRGDSAAYFCASHTRDTDTQYFGPGTRLTVL.

This sequence joins TRBV19 and TRBJ1-5, with D hard to call. This CDR3 has 10 amino acids. In germline, CDR1 is LNHDA, CDR2 SQIVND (reference sequence). V was shortened by 6 bases and J by 9 bases, with 6 bases between the two germline ends. CDR3 amino acids: CASSIRPQHF. The CDR3, as DNA: TGTGCCAGTAGCATTAGGCCCCAGCATTTT. The variable domain in full, completed from reference TRBV19 and TRBJ1-5, reads DGGITQSPKYLFRKEGQNVTLSCEQNLNHDAMYWYRQDPGQGLRLIYYSQIVNDFQKGDIAEGYSVSREKKESFPLTVTSAQKNPTAFYLCASSIRPQHFGDGTRLSIL.

Details on this clonotype: A single base separates this from a much larger clone, so it may be a read error. V is TRBV29-1 and J is TRBJ2-7; 9 nucleotides match TRBD1. The CDR3 consists of 13 residues. The germline gives CDR1 SQVTM, CDR2 ANQGSEA. The CDR3 nucleotides are TGCAGCGTTACCCGGGACAGGGTAAGCGAGCAGCACTTC. Translation gives CSVTRDRVSEQHF.

This clonotype showed up just a few times. The chain employs TRBV27 and TRBJ2-7; weak D call: TRBD1 (6 bases). V was cut by 2 bases and J by 4 bases, with 9 bases left in between. The CDR3 has 13 residues. From germline, CDR1 is MNHEY and CDR2 SMNVEV (reference sequence). The CDR3, as DNA: TGTGCCAGCAGTTTACTCGGACAGTACGAGCAGTACTTC. Protein product: CASSLLGQYEQYF.

This clonotype came up a few times. This sequence joins TRBV27 and TRBJ2-5; weak D call: TRBD1 (6 bases). Germline CDR1 and CDR2: MNHEY and SMNVEV (reference sequence). The CDR3 extends over 16 amino acids. The V gene lost 1 base and the J gene lost 0 bases, with 12 bases spanning the gap. The CDR3 reads CASSLFGTRNQETQYF. The CDR3 nucleotides are TGTGCCAGCAGTTTATTTGGGACAAGAAACCAAGAGACCCAGTACTTC.

The chain combines TRBV28 with TRBJ1-2; 10 bases map to TRBD1. Germline CDR1 MDHEN, CDR2 SYDVKM. The CDR3 length is 13 residues. V was pared by 11 bases and J by 4 bases, with 7 bases of the junction left unmatched. Here the CDR3 DNA reads TGTGCCGGCGTCCGACAGGGGGCCTATGGCTACACCTTC. Amino acid sequence: CAGVRQGAYGYTF.

This clonotype was counted many times. An end of the junction does not agree with germline; a read error may underlie this. This chain joins TRBV7-7 and TRBJ2-5, with D perhaps matching TRBD1 (5 bases). This CDR3 contains 13 residues. Germline CDR1 reads SSHAT; CDR2 reads FNYEAQ (reference sequence). The CDR3, as DNA: TGTGCTAGCAGCTTAGCACAGGCAGAGACCCAGTACTTC. The encoded protein is CASSLAQAETQYF.

This clonotype was picked up many times. V usage is TRBV7-9 and J usage is TRBJ2-7; TRBD1 is a possible D gene (5 bases). V was shortened by 7 bases and J by 3 bases, with 13 bases between the two germline ends. Germline CDR1 SEHNR, CDR2 FQNEAQ (reference sequence). The CDR3 consists of 13 residues. The CDR3 region is CASNAQEYYEQYF. The CDR3 DNA sequence: TGTGCCAGCAATGCACAGGAGTACTACGAGCAGTACTTC.

The chain joins TRBV19 to TRBJ2-7; D remains unclear. The end of the DNA aligns better with TRBJ2-5, so the J call may be wrong. The CDR3 runs to 13 residues. Per germline, CDR1 LNHDA and CDR2 SQIVND (reference sequence). The CDR3: CASSMAGQETQYF. CDR3 DNA sequence: TGTGCCAGTAGTATGGCAGGCCAAGAGACCCAGTACTTC.

The rearrangement joins TRBV10-3 to TRBJ2-5; perhaps TRBD2 as D (5 bases). This CDR3 spans 15 amino acids. Germline V gives CDR1 ENHRY, CDR2 SYGVKD. V shed 7 bases and J shed 1 base, with 16 bases lying between them. CDR3 protein: CAITRGMSAQETQYF. The CDR3 bases are TGTGCCATCACCCGAGGGATGAGTGCCCAAGAGACCCAGTACTTC.

This chain links TRBV20-1 with TRBJ2-3; no definite D call. The CDR3 is 12 amino acids. V dropped 0 bases and J dropped 7 bases, with 8 bases sitting between them. CDR1 and CDR2 (germline): DFQATT, SNEGSKA (reference sequence). CDR3 residues: CSAREGYNTQYF. DNA of the CDR3: TGCAGTGCTAGAGAGGGCTATAATACGCAGTATTTT.

This clonotype was seen only a few times. This chain joins TRBV5-5 and TRBJ1-1; D possibly corresponds to TRBD1 (6 bases). CDR3 size: 11 residues. Looked up from germline, CDR1 is SGHKS and CDR2 is YYEKEE (reference sequence). Trimming cost V 0 bases and J 12 bases, with 9 bases left between them. CDR3 loop: CASSLAGDPFF. The CDR3 nucleotides are TGTGCCAGCAGCTTGGCAGGGGATCCTTTCTTT.

This clonotype was picked up many times. The V and J genes are TRBV30 and TRBJ2-2; tentative D call: TRBD2 (6 bases). The CDR3 contains 14 residues. V was trimmed by 6 bases and J by 4 bases, leaving 15 bases between them. Germline V gene data show CDR1 as GTSNPN and CDR2 as SVGIG (reference sequence). The CDR3 DNA follows: TGTGCCTGCATATCGGGAGCCGGCACCGGGGAGCTGTTTTTT. Its translation: CACISGAGTGELFF.

This clonotype was picked up many times. The V call is TRBV5-1, the J call TRBJ2-1, with D unclear. Germline V CDR1 and CDR2: SGHRS, YFSETQ. The V end was cut by 4 bases, the J end by 2 bases, with 19 bases between. CDR3 length: 17 residues. The CDR3 sequence: CASSAHPHLQPYNEQFF. CDR3 nucleotides: TGCGCCAGCAGCGCCCACCCACACTTACAACCCTACAATGAGCAGTTCTTC.

V gene TRBV28 combines with J gene TRBJ2-1, with TRBD1 matching 11 bases. This CDR3 is 17 amino acids long. V gave up 6 bases and J gave up 0 bases; unmatched junction bases: 7. Germline V gene sequence: CDR1 MDHEN, CDR2 SYDVKM. This CDR3 is CASRRTGGWSSYNEQFF. CDR3 nucleotide sequence: TGTGCCAGCAGAAGGACAGGGGGCTGGAGCTCCTACAATGAGCAGTTCTTC.

This clonotype was counted only a few times. This rearrangement joins TRBV30 to TRBJ2-3, with D perhaps matching TRBD2 (5 bases). The CDR3 covers 14 residues. The V gene lost 8 bases and the J gene lost 0 bases, with 15 bases spanning the gap. Germline loops: CDR1 GTSNPN, CDR2 SVGIG (reference sequence). CDR3 DNA: TGTGCCCTCGGCGAGGCGGGCAGCACAGATACGCAGTATTTT. Translating gives CALGEAGSTDTQYF. Supplemented by reference TRBV30 and TRBJ2-3, the full variable domain reads SQTIHQWPATLVQPVGSPLSLECTVEGTSNPNLYWYRQAAGRGLQLLFYSVGIGQISSEVPQNLSASRPQDRQFILSSKKLLLSDSGFYLCALGEAGSTDTQYFGPGTRLTVL.

In its sample, this clonotype was seen many times. The CDR3 bases are TGTGCCAGCAGCTTGGACGGAGGGACCGAGCAGTACTTC. Protein product: CASSLDGGTEQYF. This chain links TRBV5-6 with TRBJ2-7, with D possibly TRBD2 on 6 matching bases. CDR3 length: 13 residues. Between the trimmed V and J ends, which lost 0 bases and 6 bases, there was a span of 10 bases. From germline, CDR1 is SGHDT and CDR2 YYEEEE.

In this sample, this clonotype turned up many times. This chain connects TRBV7-9 to TRBJ2-1, with TRBD2 identical over 11 bases. The CDR3 covers 14 residues. The V and J ends lost 6 bases and 7 bases, in that order; junction bases with no gene match: 5. Germline CDR1 is SEHNR and CDR2 is FQNEAQ (reference sequence). Written as DNA, the CDR3 is TGTGCCAGCAGTCCCAGGACTAGCGGGAATGAGCAGTTCTTC. Its protein is CASSPRTSGNEQFF.

The chain links TRBV19 to TRBJ2-1, with 7 bases that match TRBD2. The CDR3 covers 15 residues. Germline CDR1 reads LNHDA; CDR2 reads SQIVND (reference sequence). V trimming: 9 bases; J trimming: 0 bases; junction bases outside the gene matches: 8. The CDR3 loop reads CASRTRGDSYNEQFF. CDR3 coding DNA: TGTGCCAGCAGAACTCGGGGGGACTCCTACAATGAGCAGTTCTTC. The full variable domain, with the rest looked up from reference TRBV19 and TRBJ2-1, is DGGITQSPKYLFRKEGQNVTLSCEQNLNHDAMYWYRQDPGQGLRLIYYSQIVNDFQKGDIAEGYSVSREKKESFPLTVTSAQKNPTAFYLCASRTRGDSYNEQFFGPGTRLTVL.

In this sample, this clonotype turned up a few times. The chain joins TRBV3-1 to TRBJ2-5; maybe TRBD2 (6 bases). Trimming removed 8 bases at V and 2 bases at J, with 18 bases between. The CDR3 runs to 15 residues. Germline CDR1 LGHDT, CDR2 YNNKEL (reference sequence). This CDR3 is CASSLQRRGQETQYF. The CDR3 coding sequence is TGTGCCAGCTCCCTACAGAGGAGGGGACAAGAGACCCAGTACTTC.

The sample holds many counts of this clonotype. V and J are TRBV20-1 and TRBJ1-4; the match to TRBD1 covers 11 bases. The junction had 7 bases not matched to a gene; V was cut back by 0 bases and J by 10 bases. Germline V gene sequence: CDR1 DFQATT, CDR2 SNEGSKA (reference sequence). The CDR3 consists of 15 residues. In DNA, the CDR3 is TGCAGTGCTAGAGATTACGGGACAGGGGGTGGAAAACTGTTTTTT. This encodes CSARDYGTGGGKLFF.

The rearrangement uses TRBV3-1 and TRBJ2-1; D is undetermined. Trimming stripped 2 bases from V and 0 bases from J, with 8 bases between. Germline CDR1 reads LGHDT; CDR2 reads YNNKEL (reference sequence). CDR3 size: 15 residues. The CDR3 bases are TGTGCCAGCAGCCAACGAGTAAGCTCCTACAATGAGCAGTTCTTC. This codes for CASSQRVSSYNEQFF.

This clonotype came up many times. The CDR3 sequence is CASSYTYTPLSYEQYF. The CDR3, as DNA: TGTGCCAGCAGCTATACATACACTCCGTTATCCTACGAGCAGTACTTC. V is TRBV28 and J is TRBJ2-7; D gene uncertain. This CDR3 comprises 16 residues. CDR1 is MDHEN, CDR2 SYDVKM, per germline. V gave up 6 bases and J gave up 1 base, with 19 bases separating them.

The CDR3 reads CASSVGQGVGFDTQYF. DNA for the CDR3: TGTGCCAGCAGCGTTGGACAGGGAGTTGGTTTTGATACGCAGTATTTT. V gene TRBV9 combines with J gene TRBJ2-3, with 8 bases identical to TRBD1. Germline V gene lookup returns CDR1 SGDLS and CDR2 YYNGEE. The CDR3 covers 16 residues. Unmatched junction bases numbered 11, after V lost 2 bases and J lost 6 bases.

In this sample, this clonotype turned up many times. This chain connects TRBV9 to TRBJ1-3; the D is unclear. Germline V lookup: CDR1 SGDLS, CDR2 YYNGEE. Trimming removed 0 bases from V and 8 bases from J, with 9 bases in between. This CDR3 has 13 residues. This CDR3 reads CASSVGGADTIYF. The DNA for the CDR3 is TGTGCCAGCAGCGTAGGGGGAGCAGACACCATATATTTT. Supplemented by reference TRBV9 and TRBJ1-3, the full variable domain reads DSGVTQTPKHLITATGQRVTLRCSPRSGDLSVYWYQQSLDQGLQFLIQYYNGEERAKGNILERFSAQQFPDLHSELNLSSLELGDSALYFCASSVGGADTIYFGEGSWLTVV.

This clonotype has a count of ten or more. This chain connects TRBV6-5 to TRBJ2-5, with TRBD1 identical over 8 bases. CDR1 and CDR2 (germline): MNHEY, SVGAGI. This CDR3 is 16 amino acids long. The ends lost 2 bases at V and 0 bases at J; junction bases unmatched: 5. In DNA form, the CDR3 reads TGTGCCAGCAGTTACACGGGACAGGCCTACCAAGAGACCCAGTACTTC. As protein: CASSYTGQAYQETQYF.

There are a few counts of this clonotype. CDR3 nucleotides: TGTGCCAGCAGTTACCGGACTAGCGGGAGCAATAGATACGAGCAGTACTTC. Residues: CASSYRTSGSNRYEQYF. The V call is TRBV28, the J call TRBJ2-7; 13 bases agree with TRBD2. J gave up 4 bases and V 4 bases, and 10 bases lay outside the gene matches. CDR3 size: 17 residues. Germline V gene lookup returns CDR1 MDHEN and CDR2 SYDVKM.

The V gene is TRBV2, the J gene TRBJ2-1; 13 bases are a match to TRBD2. The CDR3 sequence is 16 residues long. The ends lost 7 bases at V and 0 bases at J; junction bases unmatched: 3. Germline CDR1 SNHLY, CDR2 FYNNEI. Here the CDR3 DNA reads TGTGCCAGCACCGGGACTAGCGGGAACTCCTACAATGAGCAGTTCTTC. Protein sequence: CASTGTSGNSYNEQFF.